A selection of T cell receptor beta chains follows, all from one sample in a study of control samples from healthy donors and cancer patients. Here immunoSEQ multiplex PCR was the method, and the copy in TCRdb shows in-frame clones only, minus some. The sample has around 5,100 clones, around four fifths seen once. The sequenced material came from formalin-fixed, paraffin-embedded tissue. The source of these receptors is a female donor with lung cancer. CDR3s include the opening cysteine and the closing phenylalanine or tryptophan. A D gene is named only where the DNA matches it firmly. Where a row states a size, it is once, few, many or the class of an expanded clone; other rows omit it.

V gene,clone size,D gene,J gene,CDR3 protein,CDR3 DNA
TRBV6-5,NA,TRBD2,TRBJ2-3,CASRLAGGPDTQYF,TGTGCCAGCAGACTAGCGGGAGGGCCAGATACGCAGTATTTT
TRBV4-3,NA,NA,TRBJ2-1,CASSQVGAREQFF,TGCGCCAGCAGCCAAGTGGGGGCAAGAGAGCAGTTCTTC
TRBV12-3/TRBV12-4,NA,TRBD2,TRBJ2-5,CASSFGGEETQYF,TGTGCCAGCAGTTTCGGGGGGGAAGAGACCCAGTACTTC
TRBV19,few,NA,TRBJ2-1,CASSMIGQSSYNEQFF,TGTGCCAGTAGTATGATTGGACAGAGCTCCTACAATGAGCAGTTCTTC
TRBV6-2/TRBV6-3,NA,NA,TRBJ2-7,CASSYALAISYEQYF,TGTGCCAGCAGTTACGCTTTAGCGATCTCCTACGAGCAGTACTTC
TRBV7-6,NA,NA,TRBJ2-7,CASSLAAGRASYEQYF,TGTGCCAGCAGCTTAGCGGCAGGGCGTGCATCTTACGAGCAGTACTTC
TRBV27,NA,NA,TRBJ1-5,CASRLRALNQPQHF,TGTGCCAGCAGACTTAGGGCCCTCAATCAGCCCCAGCATTTT
TRBV6-5,NA,NA,TRBJ2-5,CASTGHSTETQYF,TGTGCCAGCACGGGACATTCCACCGAGACCCAGTACTTC
TRBV7-9,NA,NA,TRBJ1-4,CASSLDIAGSTNEKLFF,TGTGCCAGCAGCTTAGACATTGCAGGCTCAACTAATGAAAAACTGTTTTTT
TRBV7-6,few,NA,TRBJ2-3,CASSLYMVDLLSDTDTQYF,TGTGCCAGCAGCTTATATATGGTGGACTTACTCAGCGACACAGATACGCAGTATTTT
TRBV6-2/TRBV6-3,NA,NA,TRBJ1-6,CASSYPRGTGNSPLHF,TGTGCCAGCAGTTATCCCAGGGGAACGGGGAATTCACCCCTCCACTTT
TRBV9,NA,NA,TRBJ2-3,CASSAGISVSTDTQYF,TGTGCCAGCAGCGCTGGGATTAGCGTTAGCACAGATACGCAGTATTTT